The clone carrying this T cell receptor (beta chain) was seen ten or more times. Antigen unknown. Other DNA sequences in this sample translate to the same CDR3. Sequencing used immunoSEQ multiplex PCR; TCRdb keeps in-frame clones, though not all of them. This sample has fewer than 550,000 clones, with about 79% found just once. The data were obtained in a study of shared clonotypes between healthy human individuals. Study results and caveats: Among donors, sharing of clonotypes was expected to be affected by sequencing depth.

CDR1 is SNHLY, CDR2 FYNNEI, per germline. Trimming cost V 6 bases and J 5 bases, with 31 bases left between them. The CDR3 has 20 amino acids. Sequenced: PBMCs. The rearrangement joins TRBV2 to TRBJ2-2, with TRBD2 as a possible D gene (6 bases). This TCR came from a woman aged 40 to 49 in good health. Some clones in this sample may be carry-over from other donors' samples. The chain's CDR3 is CASSAVGLPDGEDWTGELFF. The CDR3 DNA reads TGTGCCAGCAGCGCTGTTGGTCTACCGGACGGGGAGGATTGGACCGGGGAGCTGTTTTTT.